This TCR beta chain was retrieved from a study of CD8 T cells in Susac syndrome. When the RNA was reverse transcribed, random hexamers were used with an input of 0.5 to 1 ug. One entry per CDR3 protein results from TCRdb running MiXCR on the immunoSEQ multiplex PCR reads. This sample has about 150,000 distinct CDR3 sequences, with about 91% found just once. CD8+ and CD4+ T cells from blood underwent TCR beta sequencing, which was carried out in a high-throughput format. Healthy donors matched for age and sex were used as controls. Sequences were obtained from CD4+ T cells from PBMCs. The TCR originated in a human donor in good health.

CDR3 sequence (DNA): TGTGCCAGCAGCCAAGAAGGACAGGCTGGATTTAGAAACATTCAGTACTTC. This sequence encodes CASSQEGQAGFRNIQYF. The V call is TRBV3-1, the J call TRBJ2-4; 7 bases agree with TRBD1. There are 17 residues in the CDR3. Germline CDR1 is LGHDT and CDR2 is YNNKEL (reference sequence). Unmatched junction bases numbered 11, after V lost 0 bases and J lost 6 bases.